This T cell receptor (beta chain) was retrieved from a study of blood T cells in healthy people across ages. CDR1 and CDR2 from the germline V gene are SSHAT and FNYEAQ (reference sequence). The CDR3 contains 15 residues. Primed by a sample-barcoded 5' primer and a J-beta primer mix, a second PCR proceeded for about 6 to 11 cycles. Via MiXCR, TCRdb re-called the 5' RACE reads, giving one row per CDR3 protein. The sample has some 890,000 distinct CDR3 sequences, 25% to 35% seen once. Overall study results and limits: Unknown CMV status may confound age-related changes in expanded clones. TCR beta diversity was tightly associated with the proportion of naive T cells.

Regarding this clonotype: Antigen specificity is unknown. An end of the junction does not agree with germline; a read error may underlie this.

This sample was shared with a second study, whose subject was T cells of mothers and their children. That source reports: Material was donated by three healthy Caucasian mothers and their six children. From each mother came over 9.5 million TCR beta CDR3 reads, and from each child came approximately 2.8 million.

The sequencing input was blood. The TCR comes from a middle-aged woman in good health. The chain links TRBV7-7 to TRBJ2-1; 10 bases agree with TRBD1. In nucleotides, the CDR3 is TGTGCTAGCAGCGCCCGGACAGGGGGCTACAATGAGCAGTTCTTC. Encoded protein: CASSARTGGYNEQFF. Full variable domain (outside the CDR3, taken from reference TRBV7-7 and TRBJ2-1): GAGVSQSPRYKVTKRGQDVTLRCDPISSHATLYWYQQALGQGPEFLTYFNYEAQPDKSGLPSDRFSAERPEGSISTLTIQRTEQRDSAMYRCASSARTGGYNEQFFGPGTRLTVL.